This passage covers 25 T cell receptor beta chains from one sample sequenced in a study of naive CD8 T cells in extremely preterm neonates. The method was immunoSEQ multiplex PCR; TCRdb's version includes in-frame clones alone and lacks a portion of them. The sample has approximately 7,600 clones, around nine tenths seen once. Cord blood came from elective full-term cesareans at 37-41 weeks without labor or membrane rupture. Source material: naive CD8+ T cells from cord blood. The receptors were sampled from a newborn in good health.

The chain uses TRBV10-3 and TRBJ1-1; the match to TRBD1 covers 7 bases. The CDR3 spans 14 residues. Per the germline V gene, CDR1 is ENHRY and CDR2 is SYGVKD. V was clipped by 7 bases and J by 2 bases; unmatched bases: 7. The CDR3 DNA sequence: TGTGCCATCAACACAGGGGACCTAAACACTGAAGCTTTCTTT. Translating it yields CAINTGDLNTEAFF.

The genes are TRBV2 and TRBJ2-7; 10 bases align to TRBD2. The junction had 2 bases not matched to a gene; V was cut back by 3 bases and J by 3 bases. Germline V CDR1 and CDR2: SNHLY, FYNNEI. The CDR3 covers 14 residues. The CDR3 DNA follows: TGTGCCAGCAGTGACGCTAGCGGGGGCTACGAGCAGTACTTC. Translating gives CASSDASGGYEQYF.

The chain carries TRBV5-4 and TRBJ2-7; 10 nucleotides align to TRBD2. The CDR3 has 15 residues. The germline CDR1 and CDR2 sequences are SGHNT and YYREEE (reference sequence). J gave up 0 bases and V 2 bases, and 2 bases lay outside the gene matches. CDR3 coding DNA: TGTGCCAGCAGCTTCAGCGGGGGGGGCTCCTACGAGCAGTACTTC. This sequence encodes CASSFSGGGSYEQYF.

The rearrangement links TRBV30 to TRBJ2-1; 7 positions agree with TRBD1. This CDR3 is built from 14 residues. Losses at the gene ends were 2 bases for V and 7 bases for J; bases not matched to a gene: 8. CDR1 is GTSNPN, CDR2 SVGIG, per germline (reference sequence). The CDR3 DNA reads TGTGCCTGGAGTCTAAACAGGGGAAGGAATGAGCAGTTCTTC. As protein: CAWSLNRGRNEQFF.

The chain uses TRBV5-1 and TRBJ2-5; the D gene is possibly TRBD1 (6 bases). Germline-derived CDR1 and CDR2 are SGHRS and YFSETQ. The CDR3 consists of 14 residues. Trimming took off 0 bases at V and 5 bases at J, with 11 bases between the two ends. The CDR3 DNA sequence: TGCGCCAGCAGCTTGGAAGGGGGAAGGGAGACCCAGTACTTC. This encodes CASSLEGGRETQYF.

There are a few counts of this clone. The chain is built from TRBV6-6 and TRBJ2-7, with D perhaps matching TRBD1 (5 bases). CDR1 is MNHNY, CDR2 SVGAGI, per germline (reference sequence). There are 15 residues in the CDR3. V lost 2 bases and J 1 base, leaving 12 bases between the germline ends. In nucleotides, the CDR3 is TGTGCCAGCAGTTACGACTCCCCAGGGTCCTACGAGCAGTACTTC. Protein: CASSYDSPGSYEQYF.

V gene TRBV9 combines with J gene TRBJ2-2; 8 nucleotides line up with TRBD1. Trimming removed 3 bases from V and 3 bases from J; junction bases left unmatched: 1. CDR3 length: 14 residues. Germline CDR1 is SGDLS and CDR2 is YYNGEE. The CDR3: CASSAGGDTGELFF. DNA of the CDR3: TGTGCCAGCAGCGCAGGGGGCGACACCGGGGAGCTGTTTTTT.

The chain carries TRBV2 and TRBJ2-3; 14 nucleotides line up with TRBD2. The ends lost 4 bases at V and 3 bases at J; junction bases unmatched: 9. This CDR3 has 18 amino acids. CDR1 SNHLY and CDR2 FYNNEI come from the germline V gene. CDR3 DNA sequence: TGTGCCAGCAGTGTCCAATTGGGACTAGCGGGAGTGACAGATACGCAGTATTTT. It codes for CASSVQLGLAGVTDTQYF.

The V gene is TRBV29-1, the J gene TRBJ2-7; D ambiguous. Germline V gene lookup returns CDR1 SQVTM and CDR2 ANQGSEA. V lost 0 bases, J lost 0 bases, and 9 bases lay in between. The CDR3 runs to 14 residues. The CDR3 spells CSVEDPRHSYEQYF. The DNA of the CDR3 is TGCAGCGTTGAAGATCCCAGACACTCCTACGAGCAGTACTTC.

This clone was recorded once. This chain connects TRBV2 to TRBJ1-5, with 12 positions matching TRBD1. The trim removed 6 bases at V and 2 bases at J, leaving 8 bases unmatched. From germline, CDR1 is SNHLY and CDR2 FYNNEI. The CDR3 loop spans 17 amino acids. CDR3 nucleotides: TGTGCCAGCAGACGGGACAGGGGGCGCTCGGGCAATCAGCCCCAGCATTTT. Translated: CASRRDRGRSGNQPQHF.

This clone was detected once. V and J are TRBV6-5 and TRBJ2-7; TRBD2 aligns across 8 bases. Germline values: CDR1 MNHEY, CDR2 SVGAGI. V trimming: 0 bases; J trimming: 2 bases; junction bases outside the gene matches: 0. The CDR3 is 14 residues long. DNA of the CDR3: TGTGCCAGCAGTTACTCTAGCGGGGCCTACGAGCAGTACTTC. Protein product: CASSYSSGAYEQYF.

The CDR3 DNA reads TGCGCCAGCAGCTTGGAATTAGGGACAGCCTACAATGAGCAGTTCTTC. It yields the protein CASSLELGTAYNEQFF. The chain links TRBV5-1 to TRBJ2-1; 7 positions match TRBD1. Looked up from germline, CDR1 is SGHRS and CDR2 is YFSETQ. The V gene end was trimmed by 0 bases and the J gene end by 2 bases; junction bases not matched to a gene: 5. This CDR3 is built from 16 residues.

CDR3 DNA sequence: TGTGCCAGCAGTGGCAGGGGGCGAGCGTCCTACGAGCAGTACTTC. Encoded protein: CASSGRGRASYEQYF. This rearrangement joins TRBV2 to TRBJ2-7; 8 positions agree with TRBD1. The CDR3 spans 15 residues. V was pared by 4 bases and J by 1 base, with 6 bases of the junction left unmatched. CDR1 SNHLY and CDR2 FYNNEI come from the germline V gene.

This chain uses TRBV19 with TRBJ2-7; D possibly corresponds to TRBD2 (5 bases). The V and J ends lost 8 bases and 3 bases respectively, with 5 bases between them. This CDR3 has 10 residues. Per the germline V gene, CDR1 is LNHDA and CDR2 is SQIVND (reference sequence). The CDR3 bases are TGTGCCAGTGGGAGCTACGAGCAGTACTTC. Translated, it gives CASGSYEQYF.

The V and J genes are TRBV27 and TRBJ2-1, with a weak D call TRBD1 (6 bases). CDR3 size: 14 residues. Trimming took 2 bases from V and 3 from J, leaving 8 bases between them. Germline loops: CDR1 MNHEY, CDR2 SMNVEV (reference sequence). CDR3 loop: CASSLGGGYNEQFF. The CDR3 bases are TGTGCCAGCAGTTTAGGGGGCGGCTACAATGAGCAGTTCTTC.

The chain couples TRBV6-5 to TRBJ2-7, with D possibly TRBD2 on 6 matching bases. Trimming took off 5 bases at V and 3 bases at J, with 14 bases between the two ends. Germline V CDR1 and CDR2: MNHEY, SVGAGI. CDR3 size: 14 residues. DNA for the CDR3: TGTGCCAGCAGTCCCTTGACTAGTTTCTACGAGCAGTACTTC. It translates to CASSPLTSFYEQYF.

This rearrangement joins TRBV6-5 to TRBJ1-2; D is possibly TRBD1 (5 bases). Deletions cut 2 bases from V and 6 bases from J, with 10 bases between. The CDR3 consists of 13 residues. The germline V gene has CDR1 MNHEY and CDR2 SVGAGI. CDR3 sequence: CASSYGGIDGYTF. DNA for the CDR3: TGTGCCAGCAGTTACGGGGGGATAGATGGCTACACCTTC.

This sequence joins TRBV4-1 and TRBJ2-1, with 8 bases that match TRBD2. Trimming took 0 bases from V and 7 from J; bases not matched to a gene: 11. CDR3 size: 17 residues. CDR1 is MGHRA, CDR2 YSYEKL, per germline. CDR3 nucleotides: TGCGCCAGCAGCCAAGATCCTTATGGGACTAGGGGTAATGAGCAGTTCTTC. Amino acids: CASSQDPYGTRGNEQFF.

CDR3 sequence (DNA): TGTGCCAGCAGCCCTAGCGGGACTAGCACAGATACGCAGTATTTT. It encodes CASSPSGTSTDTQYF. This chain connects TRBV7-2 to TRBJ2-3, with TRBD2 identical over 9 bases. V shed 5 bases and J 0 bases; nucleotides not matched to a gene: 3. The CDR3 covers 15 residues. Germline V gene lookup returns CDR1 SGHTA and CDR2 FQGNSA.

The gene calls are TRBV11-2 and TRBJ1-5, with 12 positions matching TRBD1. The V segment lost 5 bases and the J segment 2 bases; nucleotides outside the gene matches: 7. Per the germline V gene, CDR1 is SGHAT and CDR2 is FQNNGV. The CDR3 is made up of 17 amino acids. The CDR3 region has the DNA TGTGCCAGCAGCCCCGGGACAGGGGGCGTCGGCAATCAGCCCCAGCATTTT. Its protein is CASSPGTGGVGNQPQHF.

The chain joins TRBV19 to TRBJ1-6; D remains unclear. This CDR3 is built from 12 residues. Trimming left V 7 bases short and J 6 bases short, with 7 bases between. Germline values: CDR1 LNHDA, CDR2 SQIVND (reference sequence). The CDR3 DNA sequence: TGTGCCAGTACCCTCGGTAATTCACCCCTCCACTTT. Its translation is CASTLGNSPLHF.

The rearrangement uses TRBV30 and TRBJ2-5; perhaps TRBD1 as D (6 bases). This CDR3 region has 14 residues. Trimming pared 2 bases from V and 5 bases from J, leaving 15 bases between. In germline, CDR1 is GTSNPN, CDR2 SVGIG (reference sequence). The CDR3 region has the DNA TGTGCCTGGAGTCAGGGGCGGCGAATGGAGACCCAGTACTTC. It yields the protein CAWSQGRRMETQYF.

V gene TRBV4-3 combines with J gene TRBJ2-7, with D hard to call. Trimming stripped 2 bases from V and 2 bases from J, with 4 bases between. Germline CDR1 LGHNA, CDR2 YSLEER. The CDR3 has 12 amino acids. DNA of the CDR3: TGCGCCAGCAGCCAACTAACCTACGAGCAGTACTTC. This gives the protein CASSQLTYEQYF.

The chain is built from TRBV5-1 and TRBJ1-4, with a weak D call TRBD1 (6 bases). V lost 5 bases, J lost 5 bases, and 10 bases lay in between. Germline V gives CDR1 SGHRS, CDR2 YFSETQ. The CDR3 runs to 13 residues. CDR3 nucleotide sequence: TGCGCCAGCAGTTCAGGGGAAAATGAAAAACTGTTTTTT. Its translation is CASSSGENEKLFF.

The CDR3 loop is CASTKGRVGYTF. The DNA for the CDR3 is TGTGCCAGCACTAAAGGGAGGGTCGGCTACACCTTC. The rearrangement joins TRBV6-1 to TRBJ1-2; unclear D gene. The CDR3 contains 12 residues. Germline assignment: CDR1 MNHNS and CDR2 SASEGT. V was shortened by 7 bases and J by 8 bases, with 14 bases between the two germline ends.